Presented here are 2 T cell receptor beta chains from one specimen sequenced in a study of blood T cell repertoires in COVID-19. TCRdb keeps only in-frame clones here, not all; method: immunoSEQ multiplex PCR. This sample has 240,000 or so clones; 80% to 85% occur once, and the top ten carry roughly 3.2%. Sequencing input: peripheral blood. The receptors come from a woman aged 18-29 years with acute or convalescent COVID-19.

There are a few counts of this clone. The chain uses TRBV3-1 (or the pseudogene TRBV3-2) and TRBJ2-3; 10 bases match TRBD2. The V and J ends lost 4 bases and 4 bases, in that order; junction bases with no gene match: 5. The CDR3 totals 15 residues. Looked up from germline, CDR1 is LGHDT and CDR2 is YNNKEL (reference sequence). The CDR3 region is CASSPSGGRADTQYF. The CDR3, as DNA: TGTGCCAGCAGCCCTAGCGGGGGCCGTGCAGATACGCAGTATTTT.

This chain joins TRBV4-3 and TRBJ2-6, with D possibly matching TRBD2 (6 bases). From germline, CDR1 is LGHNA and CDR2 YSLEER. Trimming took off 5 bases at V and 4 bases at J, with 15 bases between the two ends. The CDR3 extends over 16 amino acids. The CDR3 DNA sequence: TGCGCCAGCAGCTCTAGTGCGGGGTCCGGGGCCAACGTCCTGACTTTC. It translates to CASSSSAGSGANVLTF.